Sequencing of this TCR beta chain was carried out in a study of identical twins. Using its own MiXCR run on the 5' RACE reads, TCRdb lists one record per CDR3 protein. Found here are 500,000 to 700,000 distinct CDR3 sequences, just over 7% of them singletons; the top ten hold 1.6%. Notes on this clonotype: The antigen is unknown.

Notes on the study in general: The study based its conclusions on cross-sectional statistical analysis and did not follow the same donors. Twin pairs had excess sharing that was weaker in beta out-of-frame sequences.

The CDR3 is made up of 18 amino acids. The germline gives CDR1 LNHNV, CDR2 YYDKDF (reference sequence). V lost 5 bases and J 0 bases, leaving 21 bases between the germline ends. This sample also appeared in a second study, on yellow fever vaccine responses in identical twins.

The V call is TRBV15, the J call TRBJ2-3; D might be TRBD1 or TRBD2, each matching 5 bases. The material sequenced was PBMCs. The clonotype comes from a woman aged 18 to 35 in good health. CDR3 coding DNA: TGTGCCACCAGCGGCAATGATTGGGGGACCCTTAGCACAGATACGCAGTATTTT. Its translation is CATSGNDWGTLSTDTQYF. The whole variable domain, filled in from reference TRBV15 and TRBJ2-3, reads DAMVIQNPRYQVTQFGKPVTLSCSQTLNHNVMYWYQQKSSQAPKLLFHYYDKDFNNEADTPDNFQSRRPNTSFCFLDIRSPGLGDTAMYLCATSGNDWGTLSTDTQYFGPGTRLTVL.